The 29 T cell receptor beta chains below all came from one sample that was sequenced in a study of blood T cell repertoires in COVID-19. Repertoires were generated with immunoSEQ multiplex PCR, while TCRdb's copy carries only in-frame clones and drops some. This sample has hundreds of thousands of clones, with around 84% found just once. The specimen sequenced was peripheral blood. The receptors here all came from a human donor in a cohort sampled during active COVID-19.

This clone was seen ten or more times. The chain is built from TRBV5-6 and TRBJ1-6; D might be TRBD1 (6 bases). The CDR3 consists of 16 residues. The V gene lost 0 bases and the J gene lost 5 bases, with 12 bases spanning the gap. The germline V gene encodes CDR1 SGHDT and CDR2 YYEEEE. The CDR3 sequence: CASSLGEGGDNSPLHF. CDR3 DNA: TGTGCCAGCAGCTTGGGAGAGGGGGGGGATAATTCACCCCTCCACTTT.

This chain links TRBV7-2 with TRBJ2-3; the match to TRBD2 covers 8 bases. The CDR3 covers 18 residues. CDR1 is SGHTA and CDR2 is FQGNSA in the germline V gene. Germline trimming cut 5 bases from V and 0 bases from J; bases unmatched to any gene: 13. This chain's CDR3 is CASSPREGGGGSTDTQYF. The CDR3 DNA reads TGTGCCAGCAGCCCCAGGGAGGGCGGCGGGGGGAGCACAGATACGCAGTATTTT.

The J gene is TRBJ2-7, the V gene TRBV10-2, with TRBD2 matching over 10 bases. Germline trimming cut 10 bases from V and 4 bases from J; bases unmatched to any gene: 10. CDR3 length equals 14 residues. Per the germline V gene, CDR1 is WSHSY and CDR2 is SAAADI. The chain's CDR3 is CATALAGELYEQYF. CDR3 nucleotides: TGCGCCACCGCGCTAGCGGGAGAACTATACGAGCAGTACTTC.

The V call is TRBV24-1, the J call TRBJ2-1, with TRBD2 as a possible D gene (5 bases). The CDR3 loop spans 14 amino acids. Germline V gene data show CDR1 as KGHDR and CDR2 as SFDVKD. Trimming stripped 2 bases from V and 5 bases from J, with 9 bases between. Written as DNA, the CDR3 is TGTGCCACCAGTGATTGGTGGGGAGACAATGAGCAGTTCTTC. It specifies CATSDWWGDNEQFF.

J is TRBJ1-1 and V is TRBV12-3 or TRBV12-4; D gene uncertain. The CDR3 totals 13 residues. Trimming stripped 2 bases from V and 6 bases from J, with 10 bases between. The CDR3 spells CASSLNRMAEAFF. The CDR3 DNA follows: TGTGCCAGCAGTTTAAACAGAATGGCTGAAGCTTTCTTT.

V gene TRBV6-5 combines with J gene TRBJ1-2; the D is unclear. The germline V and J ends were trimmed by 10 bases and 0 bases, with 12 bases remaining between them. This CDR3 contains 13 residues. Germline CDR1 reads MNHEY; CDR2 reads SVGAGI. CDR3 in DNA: TGTGCCACCTACAGTTTAGCTAACTATGGCTACACCTTC. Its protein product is CATYSLANYGYTF.

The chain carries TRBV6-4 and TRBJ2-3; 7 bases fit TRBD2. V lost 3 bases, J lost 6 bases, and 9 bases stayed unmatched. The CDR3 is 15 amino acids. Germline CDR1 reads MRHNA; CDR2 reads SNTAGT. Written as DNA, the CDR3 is TGTGCCAGCAGTGAAGGCGGGGGTCCCTGGGATACGCAGTATTTT. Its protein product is CASSEGGGPWDTQYF.

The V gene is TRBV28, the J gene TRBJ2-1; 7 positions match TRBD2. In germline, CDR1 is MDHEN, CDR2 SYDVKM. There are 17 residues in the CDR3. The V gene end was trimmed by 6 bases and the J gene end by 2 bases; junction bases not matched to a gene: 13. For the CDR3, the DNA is TGTGCCAGCAGCCCTAGCGGCCTAGCGGACACCTACAATGAGCAGTTCTTC. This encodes CASSPSGLADTYNEQFF. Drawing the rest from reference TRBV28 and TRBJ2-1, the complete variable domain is DVKVTQSSRYLVKRTGEKVFLECVQDMDHENMFWYRQDPGLGLRLIYFSYDVKMKEKGDIPEGYSVSREKKERFSLILESASTNQTSMYLCASSPSGLADTYNEQFFGPGTRLTVL.

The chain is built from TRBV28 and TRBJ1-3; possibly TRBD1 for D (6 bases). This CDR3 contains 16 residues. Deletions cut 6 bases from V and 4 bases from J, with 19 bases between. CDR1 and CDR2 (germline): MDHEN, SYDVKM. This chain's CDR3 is CASSELLGGTGNTIYF. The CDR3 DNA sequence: TGTGCCAGCAGCGAATTATTAGGGGGTACGGGAAACACCATATATTTT.

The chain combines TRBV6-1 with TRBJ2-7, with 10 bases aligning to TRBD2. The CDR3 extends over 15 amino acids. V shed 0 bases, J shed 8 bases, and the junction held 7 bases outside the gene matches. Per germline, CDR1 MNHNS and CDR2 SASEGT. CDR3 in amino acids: CASSEAASGRRKQYF. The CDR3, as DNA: TGTGCCAGCAGTGAAGCGGCTAGCGGGAGAAGGAAGCAGTACTTC.

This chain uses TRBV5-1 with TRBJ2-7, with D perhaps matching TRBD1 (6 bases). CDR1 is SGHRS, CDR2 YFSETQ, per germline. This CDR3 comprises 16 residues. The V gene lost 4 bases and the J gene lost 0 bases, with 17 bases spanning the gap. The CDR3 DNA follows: TGCGCCAGCAGCAAGGAATCAGGGGCTAGCTCCTACGAGCAGTACTTC. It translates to CASSKESGASSYEQYF. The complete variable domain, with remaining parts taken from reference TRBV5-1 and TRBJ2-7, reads KAGVTQTPRYLIKTRGQQVTLSCSPISGHRSVSWYQQTPGQGLQFLFEYFSETQRNKGNFPGRFSGRQFSNSRSEMNVSTLELGDSALYLCASSKESGASSYEQYFGPGTRLTVT.

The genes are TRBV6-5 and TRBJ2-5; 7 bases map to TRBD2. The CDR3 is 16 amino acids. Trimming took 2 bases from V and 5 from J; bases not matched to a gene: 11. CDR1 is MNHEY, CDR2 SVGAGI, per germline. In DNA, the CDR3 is TGTGCCAGCAGTTACGGCCGGGGAGGGGTTGGGGAGACCCAGTACTTC. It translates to CASSYGRGGVGETQYF.

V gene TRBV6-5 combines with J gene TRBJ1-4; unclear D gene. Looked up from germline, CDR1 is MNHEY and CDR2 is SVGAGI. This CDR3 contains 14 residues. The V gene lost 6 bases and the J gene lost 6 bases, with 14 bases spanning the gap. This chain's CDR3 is CASSPGSKDEKLFF. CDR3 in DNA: TGTGCCAGCAGCCCGGGTAGTAAGGATGAAAAACTGTTTTTT.

This CDR3 is CASSLSWDRSTDTQYF. Written as DNA, the CDR3 is TGTGCCAGCAGTTTATCGTGGGACAGAAGTACAGATACGCAGTATTTT. The chain couples TRBV27 to TRBJ2-3, with 7 bases that match TRBD1. Trimming cost V 0 bases and J 3 bases; bases outside gene matches: 6. The CDR3 has 16 residues. Germline values: CDR1 MNHEY, CDR2 SMNVEV (reference sequence).

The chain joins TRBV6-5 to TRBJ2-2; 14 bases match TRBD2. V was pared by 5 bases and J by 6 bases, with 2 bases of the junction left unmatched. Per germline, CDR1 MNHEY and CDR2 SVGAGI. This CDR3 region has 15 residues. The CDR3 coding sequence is TGTGCCAGCAGTAAGACTAGCGGGGGGGCCGGGGAGCTGTTTTTT. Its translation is CASSKTSGGAGELFF.

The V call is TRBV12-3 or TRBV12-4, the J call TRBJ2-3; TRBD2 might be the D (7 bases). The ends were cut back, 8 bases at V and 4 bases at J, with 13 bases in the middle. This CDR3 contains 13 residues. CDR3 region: CASRGGGADTQYF. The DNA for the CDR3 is TGTGCCAGCCGCGGCGGGGGCGCAGATACGCAGTATTTT.

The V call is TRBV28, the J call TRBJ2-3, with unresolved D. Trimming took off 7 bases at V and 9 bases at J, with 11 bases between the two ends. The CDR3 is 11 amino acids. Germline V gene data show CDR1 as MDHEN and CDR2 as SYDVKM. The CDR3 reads CASTSHETQYF. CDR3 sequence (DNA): TGTGCCAGCACTTCCCACGAGACGCAGTATTTT.

CDR3 in amino acids: CASRETLSTDTQYF. Written as DNA, the CDR3 is TGTGCCAGCAGGGAGACCCTGAGCACAGATACGCAGTATTTT. The genes are TRBV6-5 and TRBJ2-3; D is unclear. The germline gives CDR1 MNHEY, CDR2 SVGAGI. With 6 bases removed from V and 0 bases from J, the gap between germline ends came to 10 bases. CDR3 length equals 14 residues.

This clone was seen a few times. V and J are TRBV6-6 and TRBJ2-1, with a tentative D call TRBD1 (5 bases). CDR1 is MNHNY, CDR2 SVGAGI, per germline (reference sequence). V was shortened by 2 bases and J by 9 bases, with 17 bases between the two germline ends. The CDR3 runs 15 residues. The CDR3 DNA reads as TGTGCCAGCAGTTACCCTTTTCCGACAGCCTTTGAGCAGTTCTTC. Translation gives CASSYPFPTAFEQFF.

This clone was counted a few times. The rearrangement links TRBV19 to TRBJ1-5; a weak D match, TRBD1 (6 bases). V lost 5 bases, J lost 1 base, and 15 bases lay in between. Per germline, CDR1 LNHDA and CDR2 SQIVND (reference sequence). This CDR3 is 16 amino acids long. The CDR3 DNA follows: TGTGCCAGTAGTGGGGCGGGGGGGCCGAGCAATCAGCCCCAGCATTTT. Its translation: CASSGAGGPSNQPQHF.

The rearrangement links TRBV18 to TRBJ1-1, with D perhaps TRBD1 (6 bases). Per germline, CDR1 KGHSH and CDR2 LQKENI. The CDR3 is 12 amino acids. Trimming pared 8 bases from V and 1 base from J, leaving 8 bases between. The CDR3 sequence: CASQQGNTEAFF. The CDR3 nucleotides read TGTGCCAGCCAACAGGGGAACACTGAAGCTTTCTTT.

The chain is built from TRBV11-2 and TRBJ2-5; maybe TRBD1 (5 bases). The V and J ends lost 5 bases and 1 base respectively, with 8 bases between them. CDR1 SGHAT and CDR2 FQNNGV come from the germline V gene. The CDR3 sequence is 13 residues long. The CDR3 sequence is CASSLDSQETQYF. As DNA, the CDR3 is TGTGCCAGCAGCCTCGACAGCCAAGAGACCCAGTACTTC.

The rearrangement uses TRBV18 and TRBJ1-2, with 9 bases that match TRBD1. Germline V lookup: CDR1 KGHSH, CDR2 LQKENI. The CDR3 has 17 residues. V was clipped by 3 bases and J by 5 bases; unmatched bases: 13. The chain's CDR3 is CASSPTNRQGELYGYTF. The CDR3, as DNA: TGTGCCAGCTCACCCACGAATAGACAGGGGGAACTTTATGGCTACACCTTC.

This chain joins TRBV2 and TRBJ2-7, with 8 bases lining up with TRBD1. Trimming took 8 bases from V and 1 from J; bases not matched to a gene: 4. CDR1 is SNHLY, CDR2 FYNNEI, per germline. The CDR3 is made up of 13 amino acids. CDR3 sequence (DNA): TGTGCCAGCGGGGACAGGCCTTCCTACGAGCAGTACTTC. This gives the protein CASGDRPSYEQYF.

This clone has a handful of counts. Here the CDR3 DNA reads TGCGCCAGCAGCCAAGAGCCGACTAGCGGGGGAACTCGTCCCTACAATGAGCAGTTCTTC. Its translation is CASSQEPTSGGTRPYNEQFF. The rearrangement links TRBV4-1 to TRBJ2-1; 12 bases match TRBD2. The CDR3 spans 20 residues. Trimming at V came to 0 bases and at J to 2 bases, leaving 11 bases not matched to a gene. Germline V gene data show CDR1 as MGHRA and CDR2 as YSYEKL.

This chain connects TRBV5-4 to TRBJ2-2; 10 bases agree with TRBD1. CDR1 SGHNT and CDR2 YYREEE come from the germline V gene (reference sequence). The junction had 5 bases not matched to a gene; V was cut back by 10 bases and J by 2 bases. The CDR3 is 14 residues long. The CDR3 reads CAGGTGVNTGELFF. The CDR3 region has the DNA TGTGCCGGGGGGACAGGGGTTAACACCGGGGAGCTGTTTTTT.

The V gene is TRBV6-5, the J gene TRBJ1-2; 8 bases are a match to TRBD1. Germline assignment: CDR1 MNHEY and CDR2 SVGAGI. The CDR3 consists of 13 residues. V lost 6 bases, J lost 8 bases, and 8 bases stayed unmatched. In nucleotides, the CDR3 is TGTGCCAGCAGGTTAAGGACAGGGAACGGCTACACCTTC. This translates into CASRLRTGNGYTF.

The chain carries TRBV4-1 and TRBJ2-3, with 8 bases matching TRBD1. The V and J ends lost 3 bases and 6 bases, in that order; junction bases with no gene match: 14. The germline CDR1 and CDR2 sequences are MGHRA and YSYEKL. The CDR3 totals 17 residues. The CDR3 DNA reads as TGCGCCAGCAGCCAGGCACAGGACAGGGATGGGTCGGATACGCAGTATTTT. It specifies CASSQAQDRDGSDTQYF.

CDR3 coding DNA: TGTGCCAGCTCAGACAGGGACTCTGGGGCCAACGTCCTGACTTTC. The encoded protein is CASSDRDSGANVLTF. The chain couples TRBV18 to TRBJ2-6; 7 positions match TRBD1. V gave up 5 bases and J gave up 0 bases; unmatched junction bases: 1. The CDR3 contains 15 residues. CDR1 is KGHSH, CDR2 LQKENI, per germline.